This TCR beta chain derives from a study of response to subunit inactivated influenza vaccine. This clonotype has at least ten counts. What it binds is not known. TCRdb reanalysed the RT-PCR reads using MiXCR and keeps one entry per CDR3 protein. The sample lists 710,000 or so distinct CDR3 sequences, 15% to 19% seen once, with around 10% in the top ten. Study-wide results and caveats: It was the authors' suggestion that each seasonal influenza vaccination recruits few new T cells.

Germline CDR1 SGHVS, CDR2 FQNEAQ. This CDR3 has 15 amino acids. V shed 5 bases, J shed 1 base, and the junction held 4 bases outside the gene matches. Sequenced here: PBMCs from blood, sampled roughly 13 days after vaccination. The chain joins TRBV7-8 to TRBJ2-3; 9 bases are shared with TRBD2. The receptor was isolated from a man in his fifties who received an inactivated influenza vaccine. DNA for the CDR3: TGTGCCAGCAGCCGCGGGGGGGGAGGCACAGATACGCAGTATTTT. This sequence encodes CASSRGGGGTDTQYF.